These 26 T cell receptor beta chains were all obtained from the same sample, sequenced in a study of cytomegalovirus exposure and HLA in healthy donors. Profiled with immunoSEQ multiplex PCR; TCRdb holds only in-frame clones, not every one. The sample lists over 110,000 clones, 70% to 90% occurring once. The sample was PBMCs. These receptor sequences come from a young man in good health and CMV-seropositive.

This chain uses TRBV7-9 with TRBJ1-2, with 8 bases fitting TRBD1. Losses at the gene ends were 10 bases for V and 7 bases for J; bases not matched to a gene: 5. The CDR3 sequence is 11 residues long. Germline V gene data show CDR1 as SEHNR and CDR2 as FQNEAQ (reference sequence). The CDR3 protein is CATMTGVGYTF. In DNA, the CDR3 is TGTGCCACGATGACAGGGGTTGGCTACACCTTC.

This clone was observed once. The chain carries TRBV2 and TRBJ2-5; tentatively, D is TRBD2 (5 bases). CDR1 SNHLY and CDR2 FYNNEI come from the germline V gene. The CDR3 covers 13 residues. V gave up 3 bases and J gave up 4 bases, with 9 bases separating them. As DNA, the CDR3 is TGTGCCAGCAGTGATGGGAGAGGAGAGACCCAGTACTTC. This codes for CASSDGRGETQYF.

This clone appeared a single time. The chain has TRBV5-4 and TRBJ2-7, with 7 bases matching TRBD1. The germline V gene encodes CDR1 SGHNT and CDR2 YYREEE (reference sequence). This CDR3 has 13 residues. The V segment lost 5 bases and the J segment 0 bases; nucleotides outside the gene matches: 2. CDR3 protein: CASSWDSSYEQYF. The CDR3 DNA reads as TGTGCCAGCAGTTGGGACAGCTCCTACGAGCAGTACTTC.

The CDR3 reads CASSLSTGSQAFF. DNA for the CDR3: TGTGCCAGCAGTTTATCGACAGGTTCCCAAGCTTTCTTT. V and J are TRBV27 and TRBJ1-1; D may be TRBD1 (6 bases). Looked up from germline, CDR1 is MNHEY and CDR2 is SMNVEV (reference sequence). With 0 bases removed from V and 9 bases from J, the gap between germline ends came to 11 bases. The CDR3 runs 13 residues.

This rearrangement joins TRBV19 to TRBJ2-7; 10 nucleotides agree with TRBD2. The trim removed 3 bases at V and 3 bases at J, leaving 11 bases unmatched. This CDR3 spans 17 amino acids. The germline gives CDR1 LNHDA, CDR2 SQIVND (reference sequence). CDR3 in amino acids: CASSIGVAGGTGYEQYF. As DNA, the CDR3 is TGTGCCAGTAGTATTGGGGTAGCGGGAGGTACAGGCTACGAGCAGTACTTC. Complete variable domain (other parts from reference TRBV19 and TRBJ2-7): DGGITQSPKYLFRKEGQNVTLSCEQNLNHDAMYWYRQDPGQGLRLIYYSQIVNDFQKGDIAEGYSVSREKKESFPLTVTSAQKNPTAFYLCASSIGVAGGTGYEQYFGPGTRLTVT.

This chain joins TRBV27 and TRBJ1-5; possibly TRBD1 for D (5 bases). Germline values: CDR1 MNHEY, CDR2 SMNVEV (reference sequence). The length of the CDR3 is 13 residues. V lost 6 bases and J lost 2, with 8 bases in between. The CDR3 is CASSRGGNQPQHF. Here the CDR3 DNA reads TGTGCCAGCAGCCGGGGGGGCAATCAGCCCCAGCATTTT.

V is TRBV4-2 and J is TRBJ2-2, with a weak D call TRBD2 (6 bases). V was shortened by 4 bases and J by 1 base, with 13 bases between the two germline ends. The germline CDR1 and CDR2 sequences are LGHNA and YNFKEQ. The CDR3 has 16 amino acids. CDR3 sequence reads: CASSPQGGRNTGELFF. CDR3 DNA: TGTGCCAGCAGCCCCCAAGGAGGGCGGAACACCGGGGAGCTGTTTTTT.

The chain combines TRBV4-2 with TRBJ1-3; TRBD1 matches at 9 bases. In germline, CDR1 is LGHNA, CDR2 YNFKEQ. After removal of 2 bases from V and 3 bases from J, the junction contained 14 bases not matched to a gene. This CDR3 spans 19 amino acids. The CDR3 reads CASSQTGGSLIRDGNTIYF. The CDR3 coding sequence is TGTGCCAGCAGCCAAACAGGGGGCTCTTTAATTCGCGATGGAAACACCATATATTTT.

The chain combines TRBV19 with TRBJ2-2; 10 bases line up with TRBD2. The V segment lost 5 bases and the J segment 6 bases; nucleotides outside the gene matches: 9. CDR1 and CDR2 (germline): LNHDA, SQIVND (reference sequence). There are 16 residues in the CDR3. The DNA for the CDR3 is TGTGCCAGTAGTGAGCTAGCGGGAGCGACGGCCGGGGAGCTGTTTTTT. Amino acids: CASSELAGATAGELFF.

This clone was counted at least ten times. This chain joins TRBV5-1 and TRBJ1-2; perhaps TRBD1 as D (6 bases). The CDR3 sequence is 13 residues long. V was clipped by 7 bases and J by 5 bases, with 15 bases between them. Germline assignment: CDR1 SGHRS and CDR2 YFSETQ. Written as DNA, the CDR3 is TGCGCCAGCTCCCCATGGGGGCAATATGGCTACACCTTC. Amino acid sequence: CASSPWGQYGYTF. Complete variable domain (other parts from reference TRBV5-1 and TRBJ1-2): KAGVTQTPRYLIKTRGQQVTLSCSPISGHRSVSWYQQTPGQGLQFLFEYFSETQRNKGNFPGRFSGRQFSNSRSEMNVSTLELGDSALYLCASSPWGQYGYTFGSGTRLTVV.

The chain recombines TRBV12-5 with TRBJ2-1; 7 bases map to TRBD1. The junction had 18 bases not matched to a gene; V was cut back by 7 bases and J by 9 bases. The CDR3 sequence is 16 residues long. CDR1 is LGHNT and CDR2 is FRNRAP in the germline V gene. The CDR3 is CASAPPRVTGKGEQFF. The CDR3 nucleotides are TGTGCTAGTGCCCCACCGAGAGTGACAGGGAAGGGTGAGCAGTTCTTC.

The chain combines TRBV21-1 with TRBJ1-2; the D segment call TRBD1 is taken from the table without a DNA check. TRBV21-1 is shown as a pseudogene. The CDR3 runs to 17 residues. The CDR3 DNA is TGTGCCAGCAGCACTCGTTACACCCAGGGGGAGAACTATGGCTACACCTTC. It is translated as CASSTRYTQGENYGYTF.

The chain couples TRBV5-1 to TRBJ1-5; D gene uncertain. V lost 0 bases and J lost 1, with 5 bases in between. The CDR3 extends over 14 amino acids. The germline V gene encodes CDR1 SGHRS and CDR2 YFSETQ. The chain's CDR3 is CASSLGESNQPQHF. CDR3 nucleotide sequence: TGCGCCAGCAGCTTGGGAGAGAGCAATCAGCCCCAGCATTTT.

The chain recombines TRBV13 with TRBJ1-2; 7 bases are shared with TRBD1. The CDR3 is 15 amino acids. The germline gives CDR1 PRHDT, CDR2 FYEKMQ (reference sequence). V lost 2 bases and J lost 2; bases outside the gene matches: 5. In DNA form, the CDR3 reads TGTGCCAGCAGCTTAAGTCCGACAGGGAACTATGGCTACACCTTC. Amino acid sequence: CASSLSPTGNYGYTF.

The V and J genes are TRBV6-1 and TRBJ2-1; TRBD2 matches at 7 bases. The CDR3 covers 13 residues. The V segment lost 3 bases and the J segment 9 bases; nucleotides outside the gene matches: 5. Looked up from germline, CDR1 is MNHNS and CDR2 is SASEGT. CDR3 bases: TGTGCCAGCAGTGATGGGGGGGAAGGTGAGCAGTTCTTC. Its protein product is CASSDGGEGEQFF.

This clone was recorded once. The chain joins TRBV19 to TRBJ2-3; TRBD2 agrees at 10 bases. J gave up 4 bases and V 4 bases, and 5 bases lay outside the gene matches. The germline CDR1 and CDR2 sequences are LNHDA and SQIVND (reference sequence). CDR3 size: 15 residues. CDR3 in DNA: TGTGCCAGTAGTACCCCAGCGGGGGGGTCAGATACGCAGTATTTT. It translates to CASSTPAGGSDTQYF.

In this sample, this clone turned up once. The V call is TRBV30, the J call TRBJ2-3; D possibly corresponds to TRBD2 (6 bases). Trimming took off 0 bases at V and 0 bases at J, with 13 bases between the two ends. The CDR3 has 16 residues. The germline V gene has CDR1 GTSNPN and CDR2 SVGIG (reference sequence). CDR3 coding DNA: TGTGCCTGGAGTGTCGGGAGCCATTCTAGCACAGATACGCAGTATTTT. Protein: CAWSVGSHSSTDTQYF.

The chain links TRBV6-5 to TRBJ2-1; the match to TRBD2 covers 7 bases. The junction had 10 bases not matched to a gene; V was cut back by 6 bases and J by 8 bases. There are 14 residues in the CDR3. The germline V gene encodes CDR1 MNHEY and CDR2 SVGAGI. This CDR3 is CASSLGRGRDEQFF. CDR3 nucleotides: TGTGCCAGCAGCTTGGGGCGGGGGAGAGATGAGCAGTTCTTC.

This clone appeared a single time. This chain joins TRBV9 and TRBJ2-2, with TRBD2 matching 8 bases. Germline loops: CDR1 SGDLS, CDR2 YYNGEE. V lost 0 bases and J lost 3; bases outside the gene matches: 4. The CDR3 runs 16 residues. The CDR3 DNA is TGTGCCAGCAGCGTAGAGGGGCGGGGGGACACCGGGGAGCTGTTTTTT. It codes for CASSVEGRGDTGELFF.

The CDR3: CASSYVSQAYEQYF. The CDR3 DNA reads as TGTGCCAGCAGTTATGTGAGCCAGGCCTACGAGCAGTACTTC. This chain joins TRBV6-5 and TRBJ2-7; the D is unclear. CDR3 length equals 14 residues. V shed 3 bases and J shed 2 bases, with 11 bases lying between them. Germline assignment: CDR1 MNHEY and CDR2 SVGAGI.

This chain connects TRBV2 to TRBJ2-5; TRBD1 aligns across 8 bases. Germline trimming cut 5 bases from V and 5 bases from J; bases unmatched to any gene: 7. The CDR3 spans 14 residues. Germline values: CDR1 SNHLY, CDR2 FYNNEI. CDR3 protein: CASSLQGAGETQYF. The CDR3 DNA is TGTGCCAGCAGTCTTCAGGGGGCAGGCGAGACCCAGTACTTC.

This chain uses TRBV6-5 with TRBJ1-3, with D tentatively TRBD1 (5 bases). The germline V and J ends were trimmed by 6 bases and 5 bases, with 14 bases remaining between them. The CDR3 totals 14 residues. Per germline, CDR1 MNHEY and CDR2 SVGAGI. CDR3 DNA: TGTGCCAGCAGCCCCACAGGCGGGAGAAACACCATATATTTT. Translated, it gives CASSPTGGRNTIYF.

V is TRBV5-5 and J is TRBJ1-2; 9 nucleotides line up with TRBD1. Trimming took 5 bases from V and 2 from J; bases not matched to a gene: 4. This CDR3 is 14 amino acids long. The V gene's germline CDR1 is SGHKS and CDR2 YYEKEE (reference sequence). CDR3 region: CASRGTGKNYGYTF. For the CDR3, the DNA is TGTGCCAGCAGGGGGACAGGGAAGAACTATGGCTACACCTTC.

This sequence joins TRBV5-1 and TRBJ2-7; TRBD1 is a possible D gene (6 bases). CDR3 length: 15 amino acids. Trimming cost V 0 bases and J 2 bases, with 12 bases left between them. The germline gives CDR1 SGHRS, CDR2 YFSETQ. The CDR3 DNA follows: TGCGCCAGCAGCTTGGCCTTGGGGGCCACCTACGAGCAGTACTTC. This encodes CASSLALGATYEQYF. The variable domain in full, with the rest retrieved from reference TRBV5-1 and TRBJ2-7, is KAGVTQTPRYLIKTRGQQVTLSCSPISGHRSVSWYQQTPGQGLQFLFEYFSETQRNKGNFPGRFSGRQFSNSRSEMNVSTLELGDSALYLCASSLALGATYEQYFGPGTRLTVT.

This clone was recorded only once. The V and J genes are TRBV5-1 and TRBJ2-3, with 7 bases matching TRBD2. CDR3 length equals 16 residues. The germline V gene has CDR1 SGHRS and CDR2 YFSETQ. J lost 6 bases, V lost 4 bases, and 14 bases had no gene match. For the CDR3, the DNA is TGCGCCAGCAGCGCGGGAGCGGGACTCCCAGGGGATACGCAGTATTTT. This encodes CASSAGAGLPGDTQYF.

CDR3 residues: CASSAQSGTVQQTQYF. Written as DNA, the CDR3 is TGTGCCAGCTCCGCCCAATCAGGAACGGTTCAACAGACCCAGTACTTC. This chain connects TRBV18 to TRBJ2-5; the D is unclear. The germline V gene encodes CDR1 KGHSH and CDR2 LQKENI. CDR3 length equals 16 residues. V was cut by 6 bases and J by 6 bases, with 23 bases left in between.